This T cell receptor beta chain was captured by sequencing in a study of early T cells in non-severe SARS-CoV-2 infection listed by TCRdb under 2021. Some background on the complete study: Because TCR sequencing was done on bulk RNA from unsorted whole blood, the alpha and beta chains could not be paired.

A case-control design nested within a healthcare worker cohort in London, UK, was used, with weekly nasopharyngeal swab PCR tests and blood sampling performed. Between 23 and 31 March 2020, the week of the UK lockdown, healthcare workers were enrolled and then followed up weekly for as long as 16 weeks. Broader findings and caveats from the paper: VDJdb matching was skewed toward anti-spike CD8 responses and likely underestimated virus-specific expansions, missing private and CD4 specificities.

CDR1 is given as SGHDN and CDR2 as FVKESK, both from the germline V gene. V is reduced by 0 bases and J by 5 bases, leaving a spacing of 17 bases between them. Reading from cysteine to phenylalanine, the CDR3 counts 17 amino acids. The read is trimmed to its CDR3 DNA, 51 bases read in frame from base 1. This clonotype was found many times. The antigen it binds to is not known. No much larger clone exists at a distance of one base, and base qualities are not known. Libraries came from 5' RACE. Sequencing was performed on a NextSeq 500. Unique molecular identifiers were attached to individual cDNA molecules in the TCR library protocol so that sequencing error and PCR bias could be corrected. Sequencing covered both TCR alpha and beta chains, and within each sample the abundances of alpha and beta sequences were tightly co-correlated. Under the source paper's analysis protocol: Decombinator V4 was used to annotate the V gene, J gene and CDR3 of the TCR sequences. TCRs were defined as expanded if a significant change between any two time points was detected under a Poisson model with p below 0.0001. Abundances of TCRs were expressed as counts per million after normalisation to the total number of TCRs sequenced in each sample. TRAV1-2 paired with TRAJ12, TRAJ20 or TRAJ33 defined MAIT TCRs, while TRAV10 paired with TRAJ18 defined iNKT TCRs. VDJdb, accessed on 1 November 2021, was searched for TCRs annotated for CMV, EBV and SARS-CoV-2, and TCRs annotated for more than one antigen were excluded. TCRdb handled the public reads itself, with Q25 trimming in fastp and clone calling in MiXCR, and kept productive beta chains. Each record represents a unique CDR3 protein, reported with the most common genes and DNA among its rows. The V and J calls come from TCRdb's annotation, not from the publication. Within this sample are 85,000 to 95,000 distinct CDR3 sequences, with approximately 15% of them counted one time only. The ten top clones hold 0.5% to 0.75% of the sample.

The source of this sequence is an adult who was a healthcare worker with PCR-confirmed SARS-CoV-2 infection or an uninfected control (not recorded which). The chain uses TRBV14 and TRBJ2-1; a tentative D match to TRBD2 spans 6 bases. Sequencing was performed on whole blood. The CDR3 reads as follows: CASSQDVFGGKNNEQFF. DNA sequence: TGTGCCAGCAGCCAAGATGTGTTCGGGGGTAAAAACAATGAGCAGTTCTTC.